In this sample, the clone carrying this TCR beta chain turned up a few times. The cDNA came from 5'RACE, which used 10-nucleotide random UMIs. TCRdb re-analysed the 5' RACE reads in MiXCR, keeping a single row per CDR3 protein. The data contain tens of thousands of distinct CDR3 sequences, 17% of them seen just once; the ten biggest clones take up 15%. Germline V gene data show CDR1 as MNHEY and CDR2 as SMNVEV (reference sequence). V was pared by 8 bases and J by 5 bases, with 12 bases between. This CDR3 comprises 12 residues. The data stem from a study of neurological immune-mediated disorders. This receptor was identified in a woman aged 40 to 50 in good health. This rearrangement joins TRBV27 to TRBJ2-5, with D unclear. Source material: PBMCs. CDR3 sequence reads: CASGFMMETQYF. The CDR3 bases are TGTGCCAGCGGCTTTATGATGGAGACCCAGTACTTC.